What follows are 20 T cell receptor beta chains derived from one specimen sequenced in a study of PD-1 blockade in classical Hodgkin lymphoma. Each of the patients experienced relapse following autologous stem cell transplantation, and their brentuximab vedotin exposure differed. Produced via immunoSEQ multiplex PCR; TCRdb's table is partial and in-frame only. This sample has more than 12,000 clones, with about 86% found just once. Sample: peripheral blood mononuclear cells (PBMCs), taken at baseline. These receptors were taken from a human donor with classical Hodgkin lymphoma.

Here the CDR3 reads CASSQGLGGYTF. The CDR3 DNA reads TGCGCCAGCAGCCAAGGCCTTGGAGGCTACACCTTC. The chain uses TRBV4-3 and TRBJ1-2; D is unclear. The CDR3 runs to 12 residues. The germline V gene has CDR1 LGHNA and CDR2 YSLEER. V gave up 1 base and J gave up 8 bases, with 8 bases separating them.

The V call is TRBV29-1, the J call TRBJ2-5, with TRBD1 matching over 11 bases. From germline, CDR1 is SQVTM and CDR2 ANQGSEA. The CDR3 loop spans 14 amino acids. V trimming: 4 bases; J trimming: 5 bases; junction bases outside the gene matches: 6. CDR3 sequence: CSVARTGGSETQYF. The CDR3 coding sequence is TGCAGCGTTGCGAGGACAGGGGGCAGCGAGACCCAGTACTTC.

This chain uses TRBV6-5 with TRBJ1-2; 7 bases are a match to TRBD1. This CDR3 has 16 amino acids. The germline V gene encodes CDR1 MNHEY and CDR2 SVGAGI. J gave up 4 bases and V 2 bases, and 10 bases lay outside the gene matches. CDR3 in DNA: TGTGCCAGCAGTTACCTTCCCCTTCAGGGGGGCTATGGCTACACCTTC. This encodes CASSYLPLQGGYGYTF.

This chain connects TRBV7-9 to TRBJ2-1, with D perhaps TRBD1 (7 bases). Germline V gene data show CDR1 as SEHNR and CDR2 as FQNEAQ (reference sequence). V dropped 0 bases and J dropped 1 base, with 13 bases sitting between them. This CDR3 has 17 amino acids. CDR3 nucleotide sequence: TGTGCCAGCAGCTTAGCGTGGAGGGGGCAATCCTACAATGAGCAGTTCTTC. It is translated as CASSLAWRGQSYNEQFF.

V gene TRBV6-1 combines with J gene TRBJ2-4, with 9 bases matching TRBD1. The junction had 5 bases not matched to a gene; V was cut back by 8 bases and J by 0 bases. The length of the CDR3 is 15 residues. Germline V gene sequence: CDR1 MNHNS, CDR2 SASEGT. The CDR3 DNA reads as TGTGCCAGCCAGTACAGGGGGCTAGCCAAAAACATTCAGTACTTC. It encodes CASQYRGLAKNIQYF.

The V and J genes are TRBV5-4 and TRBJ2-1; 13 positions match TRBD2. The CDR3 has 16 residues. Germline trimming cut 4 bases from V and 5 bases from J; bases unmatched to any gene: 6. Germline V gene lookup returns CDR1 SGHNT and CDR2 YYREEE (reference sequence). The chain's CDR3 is CASSAGLAGPDNEQFF. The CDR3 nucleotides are TGTGCCAGCAGCGCGGGACTAGCGGGACCAGACAATGAGCAGTTCTTC.

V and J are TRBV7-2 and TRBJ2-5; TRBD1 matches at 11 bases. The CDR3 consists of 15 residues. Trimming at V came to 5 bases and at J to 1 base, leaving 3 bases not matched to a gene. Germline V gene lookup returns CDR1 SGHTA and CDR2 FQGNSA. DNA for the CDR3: TGTGCCAGCAGCCCCGGACAGGGGGCCCAAGAGACCCAGTACTTC. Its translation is CASSPGQGAQETQYF.

CDR3 protein: CATSTLAGRGGIQYF. CDR3 nucleotide sequence: TGTGCCACCAGCACCCTAGCGGGTCGGGGTGGCATTCAGTACTTC. The V gene is TRBV15, the J gene TRBJ2-4; 8 bases are a match to TRBD2. CDR1 and CDR2 (germline): LNHNV, YYDKDF (reference sequence). J gave up 9 bases and V 4 bases, and 11 bases lay outside the gene matches. The CDR3 totals 15 residues.

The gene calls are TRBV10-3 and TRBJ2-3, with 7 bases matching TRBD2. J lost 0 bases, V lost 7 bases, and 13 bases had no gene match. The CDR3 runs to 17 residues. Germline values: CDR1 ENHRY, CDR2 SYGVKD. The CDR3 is CAITPGLSGTSTDTQYF. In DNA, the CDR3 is TGTGCCATCACCCCAGGTTTGAGCGGGACTAGCACAGATACGCAGTATTTT.

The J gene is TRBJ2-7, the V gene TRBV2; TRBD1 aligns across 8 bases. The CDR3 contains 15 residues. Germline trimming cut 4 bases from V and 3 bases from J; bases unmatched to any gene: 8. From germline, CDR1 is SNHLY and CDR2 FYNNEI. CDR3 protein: CASSVGKDRVYEQYF. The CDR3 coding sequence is TGTGCCAGCAGTGTCGGGAAGGACAGGGTCTACGAGCAGTACTTC.

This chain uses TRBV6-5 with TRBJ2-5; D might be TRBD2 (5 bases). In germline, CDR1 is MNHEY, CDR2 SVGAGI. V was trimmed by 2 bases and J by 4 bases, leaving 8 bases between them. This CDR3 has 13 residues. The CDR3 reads CASSYNGGETQYF. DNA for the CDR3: TGTGCCAGCAGTTACAACGGAGGAGAGACCCAGTACTTC.

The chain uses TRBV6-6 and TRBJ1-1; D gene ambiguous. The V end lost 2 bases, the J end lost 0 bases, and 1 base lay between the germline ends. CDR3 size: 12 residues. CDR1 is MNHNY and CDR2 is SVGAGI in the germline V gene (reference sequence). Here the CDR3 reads CASSYLNTEAFF. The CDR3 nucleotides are TGTGCCAGCAGTTACCTGAACACTGAAGCTTTCTTT.

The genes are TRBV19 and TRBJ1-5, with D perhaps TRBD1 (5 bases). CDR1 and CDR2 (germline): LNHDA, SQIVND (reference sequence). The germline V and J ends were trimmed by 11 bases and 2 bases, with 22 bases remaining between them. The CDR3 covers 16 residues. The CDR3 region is CAAGTGSALGNQPQHF. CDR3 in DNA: TGTGCCGCCGGGACGGGCAGCGCCTTAGGCAATCAGCCCCAGCATTTT.

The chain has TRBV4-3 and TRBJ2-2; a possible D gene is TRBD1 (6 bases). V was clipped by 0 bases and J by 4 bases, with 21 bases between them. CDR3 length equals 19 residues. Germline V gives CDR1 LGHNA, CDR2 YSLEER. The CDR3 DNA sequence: TGCGCCAGCAGCCAAGATCACCTATGGGGGCCGCCTCCCACCGGGGAGCTGTTTTTT. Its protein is CASSQDHLWGPPPTGELFF.

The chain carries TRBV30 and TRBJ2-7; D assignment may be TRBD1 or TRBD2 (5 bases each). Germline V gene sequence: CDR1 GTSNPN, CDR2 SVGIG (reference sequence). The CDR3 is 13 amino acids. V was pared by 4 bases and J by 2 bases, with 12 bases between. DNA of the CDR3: TGTGCCTGGATTAGGGACCGACCCTACGAGCAGTACTTC. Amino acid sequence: CAWIRDRPYEQYF.

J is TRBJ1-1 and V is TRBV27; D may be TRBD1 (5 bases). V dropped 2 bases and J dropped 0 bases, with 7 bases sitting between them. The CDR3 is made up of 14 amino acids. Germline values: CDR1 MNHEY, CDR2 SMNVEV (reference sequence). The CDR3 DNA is TGTGCCAGCAGTTTAACACAGGTGAACACTGAAGCTTTCTTT. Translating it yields CASSLTQVNTEAFF.

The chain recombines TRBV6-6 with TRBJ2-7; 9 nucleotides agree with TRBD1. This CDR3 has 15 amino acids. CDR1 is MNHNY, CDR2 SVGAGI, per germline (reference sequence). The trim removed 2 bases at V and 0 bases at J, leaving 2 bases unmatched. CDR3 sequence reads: CASSYNRGHSYEQYF. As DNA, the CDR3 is TGTGCCAGCAGTTACAACAGGGGGCACTCCTACGAGCAGTACTTC.

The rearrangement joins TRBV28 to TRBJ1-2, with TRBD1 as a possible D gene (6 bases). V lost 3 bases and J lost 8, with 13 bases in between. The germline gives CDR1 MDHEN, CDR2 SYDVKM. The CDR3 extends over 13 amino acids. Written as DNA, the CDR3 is TGTGCCAGCAGTTTGACGGGGGGCAAGGGCTACACCTTC. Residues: CASSLTGGKGYTF.

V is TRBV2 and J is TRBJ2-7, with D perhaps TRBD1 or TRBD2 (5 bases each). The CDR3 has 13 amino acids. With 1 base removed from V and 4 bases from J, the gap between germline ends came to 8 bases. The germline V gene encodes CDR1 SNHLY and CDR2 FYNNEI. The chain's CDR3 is CASSEEGTYEQYF. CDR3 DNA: TGTGCCAGCAGTGAAGAGGGGACGTACGAGCAGTACTTC. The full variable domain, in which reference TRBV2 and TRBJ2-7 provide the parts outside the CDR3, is EPEVTQTPSHQVTQMGQEVILRCVPISNHLYFYWYRQILGQKVEFLVSFYNNEISEKSEIFDDQFSVERPDGSNFTLKIRSTKLEDSAMYFCASSEEGTYEQYFGPGTRLTVT.

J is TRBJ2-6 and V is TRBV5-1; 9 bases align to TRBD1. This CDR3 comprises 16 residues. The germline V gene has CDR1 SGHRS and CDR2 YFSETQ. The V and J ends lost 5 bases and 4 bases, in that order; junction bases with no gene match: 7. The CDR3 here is CASSQRTGAGANVLTF. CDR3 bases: TGCGCCAGCAGTCAGAGGACAGGGGCCGGGGCCAACGTCCTGACTTTC.